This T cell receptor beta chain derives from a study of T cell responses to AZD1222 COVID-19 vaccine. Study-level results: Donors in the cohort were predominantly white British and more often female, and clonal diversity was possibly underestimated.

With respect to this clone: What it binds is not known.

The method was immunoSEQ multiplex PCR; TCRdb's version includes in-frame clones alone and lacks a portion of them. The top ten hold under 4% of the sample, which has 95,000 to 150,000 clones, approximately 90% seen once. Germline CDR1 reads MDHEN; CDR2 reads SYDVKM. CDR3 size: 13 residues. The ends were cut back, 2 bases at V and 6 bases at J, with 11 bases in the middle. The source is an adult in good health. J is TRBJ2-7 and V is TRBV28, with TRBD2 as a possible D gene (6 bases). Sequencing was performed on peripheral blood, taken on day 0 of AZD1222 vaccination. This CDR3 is CASSLLGGGEQYF. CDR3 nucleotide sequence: TGTGCCAGCAGTTTACTGGGGGGAGGCGAGCAGTACTTC.